This T cell receptor beta chain is drawn from a study of blood T cells in healthy people across ages. Study-wide results and caveats: In older individuals, TCR beta diversity per million T cells was lower, falling roughly linearly with age.

A second PCR of about 6 to 11 cycles used a sample-barcoded 5' primer and a J-beta primer mix. With 12 random nucleotides, a template-switch adaptor tagged each individual cDNA molecule. TCRdb reprocessed the 5' RACE reads with MiXCR, giving one entry per CDR3 protein. Among some 1,800,000 distinct CDR3 sequences, roughly 43% were seen once, and the ten largest hold around 23%. V lost 1 base and J 4 bases, leaving 19 bases between the germline ends. The CDR3 has 17 residues. CDR1 is PRHDT, CDR2 FYEKMQ, per germline (reference sequence). As to this clonotype: The antigen remains unidentified. The final CDR3 position lacks the conserved phenylalanine or tryptophan, pointing to a likely read error.

Specimen: blood. The TCR comes from a human donor in good health. J is TRBJ1-2 and V is TRBV13, with a possible D match to TRBD1 (5 bases). DNA for the CDR3: TGTGCCAGCAGCTTAGAAGGGCCACAGGCAATGGGCTATGGCTACACCCTC. Protein product: CASSLEGPQAMGYGYTL.